A single sample is the source of the 27 T cell receptor beta chains below, sequenced in a study of blood T cells in healthy people across ages. A J-beta primer mix and a sample-barcoded 5' primer were used in a second PCR of roughly 6 to 11 cycles. TCRdb passed the 5' RACE reads through MiXCR, listing each CDR3 protein once. Of approximately 730,000 distinct CDR3 sequences in the sample, 53% were seen once. The sample consisted of blood. These receptors came from an older man in good health.

V is TRBV19 and J is TRBJ2-7, with 9 bases fitting TRBD1. This CDR3 spans 14 amino acids. Germline lookup yields CDR1 LNHDA and CDR2 SQIVND (reference sequence). Germline trimming cut 3 bases from V and 5 bases from J; bases unmatched to any gene: 5. Here the CDR3 DNA reads TGTGCCAGTAGTATGGTGGACAGGGGACACGAGCAGTACTTC. Amino acids: CASSMVDRGHEQYF.

This clonotype was found many times. The J gene is TRBJ1-2, the V gene TRBV27; D might be TRBD1 (5 bases). Per germline, CDR1 MNHEY and CDR2 SMNVEV (reference sequence). V lost 5 bases to trimming and J lost 4 bases, with 14 bases between them. CDR3 size: 14 residues. CDR3 region: CASSPTGGGYGYTF. CDR3 sequence (DNA): TGTGCCAGCAGTCCGACGGGCGGGGGCTATGGCTACACCTTC.

The chain couples TRBV20-1 to TRBJ2-1; 10 nucleotides match TRBD2. Germline V lookup: CDR1 DFQATT, CDR2 SNEGSKA (reference sequence). The length of the CDR3 is 13 residues. V lost 8 bases and J lost 4; bases outside the gene matches: 5. The CDR3 bases are TGCAGTCCGGGGACTAGCGAATACAATGAGCAGTTCTTC. Translating gives CSPGTSEYNEQFF.

This CDR3 is CASSESRPSGSTEQFF. CDR3 DNA: TGTGCCAGCAGTGAATCCAGGCCTAGCGGGAGTACTGAGCAGTTCTTC. V usage is TRBV6-1 and J usage is TRBJ2-1; 10 nucleotides agree with TRBD2. The V segment lost 2 bases and the J segment 9 bases; nucleotides outside the gene matches: 10. CDR3 length: 16 amino acids. Germline V gene sequence: CDR1 MNHNS, CDR2 SASEGT.

This sequence joins TRBV28 and TRBJ2-4, with D uncertain. The better agreement between TRBJ2-7 and the DNA end casts doubt on the J call. This CDR3 is built from 15 residues. Germline V lookup: CDR1 MDHEN, CDR2 SYDVKM. CDR3 DNA: TGTGCCAGCAGAAGCCCTAGGGTTAACCCCTACGAGCAGTACTTC. It is translated as CASRSPRVNPYEQYF.

The V call is TRBV11-3, the J call TRBJ2-3, with a tentative D call TRBD1 (5 bases). Germline CDR1 and CDR2: SGHNT and YENEEA. This CDR3 spans 16 amino acids. Trimming cost V 1 base and J 14 bases, with 25 bases left between them. The CDR3 loop reads CASSLGGRHPHRYAYF. Here the CDR3 DNA reads TGTGCCAGCAGCTTAGGGGGCAGGCACCCTCACAGATACGCGTATTTT.

The chain uses TRBV7-9 and TRBJ2-5; TRBD1 agrees at 8 bases. The closer fit of TRBJ2-7 to the DNA end suggests the J call may be wrong. Germline CDR1 reads SEHNR; CDR2 reads FQNEAQ (reference sequence). CDR3 size: 15 residues. The CDR3 sequence is CASSLADRGSYEQYF. DNA for the CDR3: TGTGCCAGCAGCTTAGCTGACAGGGGCAGCTACGAGCAGTACTTC.

V is TRBV28 and J is TRBJ2-1, with 7 positions matching TRBD2. There are 14 residues in the CDR3. CDR1 is MDHEN and CDR2 is SYDVKM in the germline V gene. The ends lost 7 bases at V and 4 bases at J; junction bases unmatched: 7. CDR3 amino acids: CASTGGGIYNEQFF. CDR3 nucleotides: TGTGCCAGCACGGGAGGTGGGATATACAATGAGCAGTTCTTC. Filled out from reference TRBV28 and TRBJ2-1, the complete variable domain reads DVKVTQSSRYLVKRTGEKVFLECVQDMDHENMFWYRQDPGLGLRLIYFSYDVKMKEKGDIPEGYSVSREKKERFSLILESASTNQTSMYLCASTGGGIYNEQFFGPGTRLTVL.

The chain joins TRBV6-5 to TRBJ2-4; a possible D gene is TRBD1 (6 bases). Matching the DNA end better, TRBJ2-7 makes the J call doubtful. Per the germline V gene, CDR1 is MNHEY and CDR2 is SVGAGI. This CDR3 region has 15 residues. CDR3 in amino acids: CASSAHRDTTYEQYF. In nucleotides, the CDR3 is TGTGCCAGCAGTGCGCACCGGGACACAACCTACGAGCAGTACTTC.

The rearrangement links TRBV20-1 to TRBJ1-1; 7 positions match TRBD1. This CDR3 spans 15 amino acids. CDR1 is DFQATT, CDR2 SNEGSKA, per germline (reference sequence). The V gene end was trimmed by 4 bases and the J gene end by 1 base; junction bases not matched to a gene: 9. CDR3 in DNA: TGCAGTGCTAACCCTGGGACAGCCCAGAACACTGAAGCTTTCTTT. Amino acids: CSANPGTAQNTEAFF.

This chain joins TRBV27 and TRBJ1-2, with D perhaps matching TRBD1 (6 bases). The CDR3 is 11 residues long. V gave up 11 bases and J gave up 4 bases, with 11 bases separating them. CDR1 MNHEY and CDR2 SMNVEV come from the germline V gene (reference sequence). The CDR3 sequence: CAGMDSYGYTF. The DNA of the CDR3 is TGTGCCGGCATGGACAGCTATGGCTACACCTTC.

This clonotype was seen once. V gene TRBV6-2 or TRBV6-3 combines with J gene TRBJ2-4; 9 bases fit TRBD2. The assigned J gene may be wrong: the sequence end matches TRBJ2-7 better. The CDR3 totals 14 residues. CDR1 and CDR2 from the germline V gene are MNHEY and SVGEGT. The CDR3 region has the DNA TGTGCCACCAAGGGCGGGAGGGCCGTTTACGAGCAGTACTTC. Its translation: CATKGGRAVYEQYF.

This chain joins TRBV7-3 and TRBJ2-3, with D possibly TRBD1 on 5 matching bases. Trimming took 5 bases from V and 0 from J, leaving 12 bases between them. The CDR3 loop spans 15 amino acids. From germline, CDR1 is SGHTA and CDR2 FQGTGA. The CDR3 here is CASSPTGTSTDTQYF. CDR3 nucleotide sequence: TGTGCCAGCAGCCCAACAGGCACAAGCACAGATACGCAGTATTTT.

The chain carries TRBV6-1 and TRBJ1-1, with D maybe TRBD1 (5 bases). Between the trimmed V and J ends, which lost 1 base and 3 bases, there was a span of 9 bases. CDR1 is MNHNS and CDR2 is SASEGT in the germline V gene. This CDR3 spans 14 amino acids. The CDR3 DNA sequence: TGTGCCAGCAGTGAAGTAGGAGGGGACACTGAAGCTTTCTTT. This codes for CASSEVGGDTEAFF.

This chain connects TRBV3-1 to TRBJ2-4; TRBD1 matches 10 bases. The J call is uncertain, as TRBJ2-7 better fits the DNA end. This CDR3 spans 16 amino acids. In germline, CDR1 is LGHDT, CDR2 YNNKEL (reference sequence). The DNA for the CDR3 is TGTGCCAGCAGCCGAGTCCCGGGACAGGGGAGATACGAGCAGTACTTC. Its translation: CASSRVPGQGRYEQYF.

The rearrangement uses TRBV20-1 and TRBJ2-3, with D possibly TRBD1 on 6 matching bases. Trimming left V 3 bases short and J 3 bases short, with 19 bases between. Germline V gene sequence: CDR1 DFQATT, CDR2 SNEGSKA (reference sequence). CDR3 length: 16 amino acids. The CDR3 nucleotides are TGCAGTGCTAGGGAAACGGGGATGAGGGGGACAGATACGCAGTATTTT. Residues: CSARETGMRGTDTQYF.

The chain employs TRBV21-1 and TRBJ2-3; the D call of TRBD1 is as the table states it, not checked on the DNA. TRBV21-1 is shown as a pseudogene. The CDR3 is 18 amino acids. The CDR3 coding sequence is TGTGCCAGCAGCAAAAAAAGGGAAAAGGGGACAACTCACAGATACGCGTATTTT. Translating gives CASSKKREKGTTHRYAYF.

This clonotype was seen only a few times. The chain links TRBV20-1 to TRBJ2-5, with 8 positions matching TRBD2. CDR3 length equals 13 residues. Per germline, CDR1 DFQATT and CDR2 SNEGSKA (reference sequence). The CDR3: CRGGLALRETQYF. CDR3 bases: TGCAGGGGCGGACTAGCCTTGAGGGAGACCCAGTACTTC.

This clonotype was seen more than once but under ten times. The chain couples TRBV10-3 to TRBJ2-1; 10 bases map to TRBD2. Per the germline V gene, CDR1 is ENHRY and CDR2 is SYGVKD. The CDR3 has 16 residues. V was pared by 2 bases and J by 6 bases, with 7 bases of the junction left unmatched. The CDR3 protein is CAISEPGTSVGNEQFF. The CDR3 coding sequence is TGTGCCATCAGTGAGCCCGGGACTAGCGTAGGCAATGAGCAGTTCTTC.

This clonotype turned up a few times. The chain is built from TRBV6-1 and TRBJ2-1, with TRBD2 matching 11 bases. There are 15 residues in the CDR3. J lost 3 bases, V lost 6 bases, and 4 bases had no gene match. CDR1 is MNHNS and CDR2 is SASEGT in the germline V gene. CDR3 in amino acids: CASRGTSGHYNEQFF. The CDR3 coding sequence is TGTGCCAGCAGAGGGACTAGCGGTCACTACAATGAGCAGTTCTTC.

This rearrangement joins TRBV20-1 to TRBJ2-6; no clear D gene. Germline CDR1 DFQATT, CDR2 SNEGSKA (reference sequence). The CDR3 covers 14 residues. Trimming took 2 bases from V and 4 from J, leaving 9 bases between them. CDR3 sequence reads: CSARPGGGANVLTF. The CDR3 DNA sequence: TGCAGTGCTAGACCGGGTGGCGGGGCCAACGTCCTGACTTTC.

A single count supports this clonotype. V is TRBV20-1 and J is TRBJ1-2; 8 bases align to TRBD1. The CDR3 loop spans 16 amino acids. In germline, CDR1 is DFQATT, CDR2 SNEGSKA (reference sequence). V was pared by 1 base and J by 3 bases, with 10 bases of the junction left unmatched. This chain's CDR3 is CSARVGQGAHHYGYTF. CDR3 bases: TGCAGTGCTAGAGTCGGGCAGGGGGCGCATCACTATGGCTACACCTTC.

V is TRBV20-1 and J is TRBJ2-1, with D possibly matching TRBD2 (6 bases). Germline values: CDR1 DFQATT, CDR2 SNEGSKA (reference sequence). The CDR3 is 15 amino acids. The ends were cut back, 0 bases at V and 0 bases at J, with 9 bases in the middle. The CDR3, as DNA: TGCAGTGCTAGAGACCGGGACTTCTCCTACAATGAGCAGTTCTTC. This encodes CSARDRDFSYNEQFF.

This clonotype was detected only a few times. The rearrangement links TRBV29-1 to TRBJ2-3; TRBD1 agrees at 8 bases. In germline, CDR1 is SQVTM, CDR2 ANQGSEA. V lost 7 bases and J lost 4; bases outside the gene matches: 7. There are 13 residues in the CDR3. The CDR3 sequence: CSACRGQADTQYF. In DNA form, the CDR3 reads TGCAGCGCCTGCAGGGGGCAGGCAGATACGCAGTATTTT.

The chain has TRBV7-2 and TRBJ2-4, with TRBD1 matching over 7 bases. This CDR3 comprises 18 residues. Germline CDR1 reads SGHTA; CDR2 reads FQGNSA. With 4 bases clipped from V and 6 bases from J, the junction kept 18 bases outside the gene matches. The CDR3 region is CASSSRTGGFSGGNIQYF. CDR3 nucleotides: TGTGCCAGCAGCTCAAGGACAGGAGGATTTAGTGGGGGAAACATTCAGTACTTC. Full variable domain (remainder filled in from reference TRBV7-2 and TRBJ2-4): GAGVSQSPSNKVTEKGKDVELRCDPISGHTALYWYRQSLGQGLEFLIYFQGNSAPDKSGLPSDRFSAERTGGSVSTLTIQRTQQEDSAVYLCASSSRTGGFSGGNIQYFGAGTRLSVL.

This clonotype occurred once. V gene TRBV4-1 combines with J gene TRBJ2-5, with a tentative D call TRBD2 (6 bases). The J call may not be correct, given that the DNA end is closer to TRBJ2-7. Germline V gene data show CDR1 as MGHRA and CDR2 as YSYEKL. CDR3 length: 18 amino acids. CDR3 nucleotides: TGCGCCAGCAGCCAAGATCTGTGGCCGGGAGCTTCGTACAACGAGCAGTACTTC. Translating it yields CASSQDLWPGASYNEQYF.

The table lists this clonotype with a count of one. CDR3 in DNA: TGCGCCAGCAGCCAAGTTCTGGGGAATCAGCCCCAGCATTTT. Amino acid sequence: CASSQVLGNQPQHF. The chain couples TRBV4-1 to TRBJ1-5; D not certain. Trimming stripped 1 base from V and 4 bases from J, with 8 bases between. The germline gives CDR1 MGHRA, CDR2 YSYEKL. There are 14 residues in the CDR3.